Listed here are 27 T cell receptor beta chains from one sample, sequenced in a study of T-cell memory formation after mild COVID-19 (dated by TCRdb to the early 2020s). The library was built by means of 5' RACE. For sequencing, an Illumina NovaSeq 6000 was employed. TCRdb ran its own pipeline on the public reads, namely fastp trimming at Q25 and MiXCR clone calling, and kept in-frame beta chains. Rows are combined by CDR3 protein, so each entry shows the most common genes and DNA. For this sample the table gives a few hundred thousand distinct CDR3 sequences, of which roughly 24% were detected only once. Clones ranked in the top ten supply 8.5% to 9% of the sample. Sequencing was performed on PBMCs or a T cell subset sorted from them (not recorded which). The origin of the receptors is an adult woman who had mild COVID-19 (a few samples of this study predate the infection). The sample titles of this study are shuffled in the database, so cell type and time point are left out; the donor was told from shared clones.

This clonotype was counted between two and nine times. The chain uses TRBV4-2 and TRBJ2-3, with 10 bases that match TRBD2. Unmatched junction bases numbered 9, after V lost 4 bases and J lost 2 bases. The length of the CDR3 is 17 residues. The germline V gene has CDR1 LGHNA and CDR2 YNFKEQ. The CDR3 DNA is TGTGCCAGCAGCCCCAGGTCACTAGCGGGGTACACAGATACGCAGTATTTT. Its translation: CASSPRSLAGYTDTQYF.

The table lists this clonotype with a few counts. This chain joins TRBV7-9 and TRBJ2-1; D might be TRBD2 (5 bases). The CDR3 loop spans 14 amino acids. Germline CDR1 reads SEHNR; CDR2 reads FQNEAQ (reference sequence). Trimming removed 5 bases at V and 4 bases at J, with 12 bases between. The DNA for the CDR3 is TGTGCCAGCAGCGAGACTACTGGGTACAATGAGCAGTTCTTC. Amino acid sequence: CASSETTGYNEQFF.

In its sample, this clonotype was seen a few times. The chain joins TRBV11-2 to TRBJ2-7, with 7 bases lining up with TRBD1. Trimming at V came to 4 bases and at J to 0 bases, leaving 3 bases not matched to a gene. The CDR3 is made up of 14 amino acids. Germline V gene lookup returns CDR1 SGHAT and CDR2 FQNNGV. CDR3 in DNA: TGTGCCAGCAGCTGGGGACAGTCCTCCTACGAGCAGTACTTC. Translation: CASSWGQSSYEQYF.

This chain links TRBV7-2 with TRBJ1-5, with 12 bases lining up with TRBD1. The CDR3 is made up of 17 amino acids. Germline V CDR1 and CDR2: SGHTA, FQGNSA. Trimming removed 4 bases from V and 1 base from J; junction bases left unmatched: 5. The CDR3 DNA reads TGTGCCAGCAGCTCCCGGGGACAGGGGGCGAGCAATCAGCCCCAGCATTTT. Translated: CASSSRGQGASNQPQHF.

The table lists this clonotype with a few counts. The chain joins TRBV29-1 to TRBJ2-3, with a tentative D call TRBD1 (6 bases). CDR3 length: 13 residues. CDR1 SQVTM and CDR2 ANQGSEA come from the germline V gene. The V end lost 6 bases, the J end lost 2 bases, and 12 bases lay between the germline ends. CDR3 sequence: CSVGQKITDTQYF. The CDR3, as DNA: TGCAGCGTAGGACAGAAGATCACAGATACGCAGTATTTT.

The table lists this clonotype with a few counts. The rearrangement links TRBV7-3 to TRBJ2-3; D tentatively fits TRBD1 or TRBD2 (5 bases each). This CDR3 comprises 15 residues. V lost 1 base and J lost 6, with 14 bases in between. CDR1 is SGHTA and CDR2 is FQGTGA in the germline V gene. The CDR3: CASSLIFSGTDTQYF. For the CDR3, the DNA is TGTGCCAGCAGCTTAATATTTTCCGGGACGGATACGCAGTATTTT.

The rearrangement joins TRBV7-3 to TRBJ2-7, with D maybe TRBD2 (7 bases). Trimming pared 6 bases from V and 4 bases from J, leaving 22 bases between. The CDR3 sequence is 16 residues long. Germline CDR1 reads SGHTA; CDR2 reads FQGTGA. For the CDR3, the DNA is TGTGCCAGCAGACTTATCATCGGGGGGCGGTTTTACGAGCAGTACTTC. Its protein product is CASRLIIGGRFYEQYF. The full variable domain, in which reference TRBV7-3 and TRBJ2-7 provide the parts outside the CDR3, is GAGVSQTPSNKVTEKGKYVELRCDPISGHTALYWYRQSLGQGPEFLIYFQGTGAADDSGLPNDRFFAVRPEGSVSTLKIQRTERGDSAVYLCASRLIIGGRFYEQYFGPGTRLTVT.

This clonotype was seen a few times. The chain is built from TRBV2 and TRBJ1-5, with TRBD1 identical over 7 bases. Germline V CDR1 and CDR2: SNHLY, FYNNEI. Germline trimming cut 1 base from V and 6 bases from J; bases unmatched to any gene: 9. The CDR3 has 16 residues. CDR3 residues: CASSEDPPGGSQPQHF. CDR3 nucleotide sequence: TGTGCCAGCAGTGAAGACCCCCCAGGGGGGAGTCAGCCCCAGCATTTT.

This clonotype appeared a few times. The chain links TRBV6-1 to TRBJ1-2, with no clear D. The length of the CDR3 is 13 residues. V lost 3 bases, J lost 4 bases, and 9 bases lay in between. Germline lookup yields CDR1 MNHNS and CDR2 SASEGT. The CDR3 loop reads CASSDSRFYGYTF. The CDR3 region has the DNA TGTGCCAGCAGTGATAGTCGGTTCTATGGCTACACCTTC.

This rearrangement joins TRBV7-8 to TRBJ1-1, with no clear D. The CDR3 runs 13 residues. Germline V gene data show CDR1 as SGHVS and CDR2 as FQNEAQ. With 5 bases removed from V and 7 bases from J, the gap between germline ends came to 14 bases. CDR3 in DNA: TGTGCCAGCAGCCCCTCCCGGGCGGGTGAAGCTTTCTTT. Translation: CASSPSRAGEAFF.

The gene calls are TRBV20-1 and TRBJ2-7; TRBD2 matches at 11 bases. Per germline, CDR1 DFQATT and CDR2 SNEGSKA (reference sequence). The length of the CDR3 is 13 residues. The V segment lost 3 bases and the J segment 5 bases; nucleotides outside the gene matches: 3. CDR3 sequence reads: CSASRLAGHEQYF. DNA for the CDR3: TGCAGTGCTAGTAGACTAGCGGGGCACGAGCAGTACTTC.

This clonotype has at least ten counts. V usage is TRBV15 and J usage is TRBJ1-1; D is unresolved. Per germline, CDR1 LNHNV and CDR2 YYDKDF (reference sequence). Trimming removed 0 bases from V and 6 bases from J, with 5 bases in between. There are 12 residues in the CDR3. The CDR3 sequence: CATSRDRPEAFF. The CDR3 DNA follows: TGTGCCACCAGCAGAGATAGGCCTGAAGCTTTCTTT. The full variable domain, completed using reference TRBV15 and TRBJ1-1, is DAMVIQNPRYQVTQFGKPVTLSCSQTLNHNVMYWYQQKSSQAPKLLFHYYDKDFNNEADTPDNFQSRRPNTSFCFLDIRSPGLGDTAMYLCATSRDRPEAFFGQGTRLTVV.

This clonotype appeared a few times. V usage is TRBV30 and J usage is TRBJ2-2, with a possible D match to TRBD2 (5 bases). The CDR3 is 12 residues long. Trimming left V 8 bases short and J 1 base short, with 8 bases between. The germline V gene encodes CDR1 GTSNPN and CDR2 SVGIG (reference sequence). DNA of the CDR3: TGTGCCGGAGGAGGGAACACCGGGGAGCTGTTTTTT. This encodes CAGGGNTGELFF.

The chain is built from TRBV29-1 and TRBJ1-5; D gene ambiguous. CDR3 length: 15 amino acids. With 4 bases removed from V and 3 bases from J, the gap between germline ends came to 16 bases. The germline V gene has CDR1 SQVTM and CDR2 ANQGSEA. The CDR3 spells CSVVLERETNQPQHF. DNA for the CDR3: TGCAGCGTTGTCTTGGAGAGGGAAACCAATCAGCCCCAGCATTTT.

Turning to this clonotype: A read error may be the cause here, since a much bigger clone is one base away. The CDR3 here is CASSLDRGRASGNTIYF. The CDR3 coding sequence is TGTGCCAGCAGCTTAGATCGCGGCAGGGCCTCTGGAAACACCATATATTTT. This rearrangement joins TRBV11-2 to TRBJ1-3, with a tentative D call TRBD1 (5 bases). Trimming removed 0 bases at V and 0 bases at J, with 12 bases between. The CDR3 covers 17 residues. Germline V gene data show CDR1 as SGHAT and CDR2 as FQNNGV.

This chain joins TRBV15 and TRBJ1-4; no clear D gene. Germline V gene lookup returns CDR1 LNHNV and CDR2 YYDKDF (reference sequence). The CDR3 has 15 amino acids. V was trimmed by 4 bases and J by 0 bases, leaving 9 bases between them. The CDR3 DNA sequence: TGTGCCACCAGCACCCCAGGTGCAACTAATGAAAAACTGTTTTTT. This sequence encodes CATSTPGATNEKLFF. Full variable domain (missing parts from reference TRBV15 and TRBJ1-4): DAMVIQNPRYQVTQFGKPVTLSCSQTLNHNVMYWYQQKSSQAPKLLFHYYDKDFNNEADTPDNFQSRRPNTSFCFLDIRSPGLGDTAMYLCATSTPGATNEKLFFGSGTQLSVL.

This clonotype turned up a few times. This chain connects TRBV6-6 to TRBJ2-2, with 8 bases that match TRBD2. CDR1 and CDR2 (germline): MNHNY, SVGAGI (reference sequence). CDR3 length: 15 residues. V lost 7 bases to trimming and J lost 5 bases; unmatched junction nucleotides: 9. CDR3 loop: CASTSGGPGTGELFF. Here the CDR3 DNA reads TGTGCCAGCACGTCGGGAGGGCCAGGTACCGGGGAGCTGTTTTTT.

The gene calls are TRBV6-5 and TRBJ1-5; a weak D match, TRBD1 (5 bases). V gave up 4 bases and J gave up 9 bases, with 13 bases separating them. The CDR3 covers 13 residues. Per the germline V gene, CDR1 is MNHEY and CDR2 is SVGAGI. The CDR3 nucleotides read TGTGCCAGCAGTTTGACAGTTCGCGGGCCCCAGCATTTT. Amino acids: CASSLTVRGPQHF.

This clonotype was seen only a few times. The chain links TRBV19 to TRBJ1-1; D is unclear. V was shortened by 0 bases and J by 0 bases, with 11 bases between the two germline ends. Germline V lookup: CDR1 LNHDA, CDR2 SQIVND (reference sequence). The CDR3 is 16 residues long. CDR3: CASSIDGGNLNTEAFF. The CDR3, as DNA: TGTGCCAGTAGTATAGACGGTGGAAACCTGAACACTGAAGCTTTCTTT.

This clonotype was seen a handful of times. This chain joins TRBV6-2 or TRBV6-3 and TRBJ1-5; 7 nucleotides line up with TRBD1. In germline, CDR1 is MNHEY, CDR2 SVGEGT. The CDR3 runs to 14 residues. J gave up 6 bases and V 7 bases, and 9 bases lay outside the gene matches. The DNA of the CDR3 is TGTGCCAGCAAAGGAGACAGGGAAACTCAGCCCCAGCATTTT. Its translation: CASKGDRETQPQHF.

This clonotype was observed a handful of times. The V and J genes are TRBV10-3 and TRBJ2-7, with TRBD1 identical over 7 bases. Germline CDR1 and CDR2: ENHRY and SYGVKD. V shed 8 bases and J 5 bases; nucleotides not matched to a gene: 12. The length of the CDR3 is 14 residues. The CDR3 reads CAIGTGTAFNEQYF. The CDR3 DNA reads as TGTGCCATCGGAACCGGGACAGCCTTCAACGAGCAGTACTTC.

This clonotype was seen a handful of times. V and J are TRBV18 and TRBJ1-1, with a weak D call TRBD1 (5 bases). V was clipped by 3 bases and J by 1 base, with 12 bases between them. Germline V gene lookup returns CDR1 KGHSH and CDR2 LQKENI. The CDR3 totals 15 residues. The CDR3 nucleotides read TGTGCCAGCTCACCTAGGGGTGGAACGAACACTGAAGCTTTCTTT. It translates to CASSPRGGTNTEAFF.

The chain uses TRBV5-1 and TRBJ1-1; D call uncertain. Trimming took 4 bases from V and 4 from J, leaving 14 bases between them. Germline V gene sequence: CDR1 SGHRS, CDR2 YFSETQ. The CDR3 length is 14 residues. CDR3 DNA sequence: TGCGCCAGCAGCCTGGGCTACAGTGGCACTGAAGCTTTCTTT. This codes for CASSLGYSGTEAFF.

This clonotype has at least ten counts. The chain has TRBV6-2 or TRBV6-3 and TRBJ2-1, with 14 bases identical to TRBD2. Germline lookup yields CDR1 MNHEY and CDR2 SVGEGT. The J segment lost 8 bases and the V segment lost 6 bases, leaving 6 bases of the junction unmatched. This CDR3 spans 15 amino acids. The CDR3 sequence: CASSPGTSGSDEQFF. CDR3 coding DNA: TGTGCCAGCAGCCCTGGGACTAGCGGGAGCGATGAGCAGTTCTTC.

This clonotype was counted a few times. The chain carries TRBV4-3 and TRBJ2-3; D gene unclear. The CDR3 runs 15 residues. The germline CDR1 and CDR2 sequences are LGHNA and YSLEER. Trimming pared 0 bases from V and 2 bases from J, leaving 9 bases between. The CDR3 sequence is CASSQDDLFTDTQYF. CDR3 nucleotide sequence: TGCGCCAGCAGCCAAGACGACCTTTTCACAGATACGCAGTATTTT.

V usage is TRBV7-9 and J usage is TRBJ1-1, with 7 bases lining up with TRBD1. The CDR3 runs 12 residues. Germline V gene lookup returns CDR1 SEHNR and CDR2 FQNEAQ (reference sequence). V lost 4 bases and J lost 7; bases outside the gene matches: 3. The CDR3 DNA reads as TGTGCCAGCAGCTCTTGGGACAGTGAAGCTTTCTTT. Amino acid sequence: CASSSWDSEAFF. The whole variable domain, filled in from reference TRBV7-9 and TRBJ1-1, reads DTGVSQNPRHKITKRGQNVTFRCDPISEHNRLYWYRQTLGQGPEFLTYFQNEAQLEKSRLLSDRFSAERPKGSFSTLEIQRTEQGDSAMYLCASSSWDSEAFFGQGTRLTVV.

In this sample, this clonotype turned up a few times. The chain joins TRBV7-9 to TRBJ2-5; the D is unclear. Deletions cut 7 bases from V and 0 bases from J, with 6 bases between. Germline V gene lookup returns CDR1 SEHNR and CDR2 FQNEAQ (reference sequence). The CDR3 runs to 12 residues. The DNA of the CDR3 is TGTGCCAGCATCGCCAACCAAGAGACCCAGTACTTC. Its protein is CASIANQETQYF.